This is a list of T cell receptor beta chains from one sample in a study of PD-1 blockade in classical Hodgkin lymphoma. Produced via immunoSEQ multiplex PCR; TCRdb's table is partial and in-frame only. This sample has roughly 40,000 clones; about 71% occur once, and the top ten carry 3%. The material was peripheral blood mononuclear cells (PBMCs), obtained at baseline. All receptors derive from a human donor with classical Hodgkin lymphoma. The CDR3 runs from the conserved cysteine through the conserved F or W. The order of the fields is CDR3 DNA, CDR3 protein, D gene, J gene, V gene, clone size. A D gene is named only where the DNA matches it firmly. Clone size is shown for a subset of rows, as once, few, many or a class of expanded clone.

TGTGCCAGCAGTTTGCAGGGGGAAGCCCCTGGCTACACCTTC | CASSLQGEAPGYTF | TRBD1 | TRBJ1-2 | TRBV27 | .
TGTGCCAGCATGGGCTCGAGCTCCTACGAGCAGTACTTC | CASMGSSSYEQYF | . | TRBJ2-7 | TRBV2 | .
TGTGCCAGCAGTTCCTCCGGAGGCGCCCACGAGCAGTACTTC | CASSSSGGAHEQYF | . | TRBJ2-7 | TRBV28 | .
TGTGCCAGCAGTAATAAGGCGGGGGGACGCACAGATACGCAGTATTTT | CASSNKAGGRTDTQYF | TRBD2 | TRBJ2-3 | TRBV2 | once
TGTGCCAGCAGCTTAGCCCTCGACCGGCAGGAGAGCTACACCTTC | CASSLALDRQESYTF | . | TRBJ1-2 | TRBV11-2 | .
TGTGCCAGCAGTTTAGTTTTAACTGGTAGCAATCAGCCCCAGCATTTT | CASSLVLTGSNQPQHF | . | TRBJ1-5 | TRBV28 | .
TGTGCCAGCTCACCAGAGTCTTACGAGCAGTACTTC | CASSPESYEQYF | . | TRBJ2-7 | TRBV18 | medium-sized
TGTGCCAGCAGCCGGACGGGACAGGGGGCAACTCAGCCCCAGCATTTT | CASSRTGQGATQPQHF | TRBD1 | TRBJ1-5 | TRBV16 | .
TGTGCCAGCAGTGGACTAAGCTATGGCTACACCTTC | CASSGLSYGYTF | . | TRBJ1-2 | TRBV9 | few
TGTGCCAGCAGCTTAGAGTTGAGGGGAAACACCATATATTTT | CASSLELRGNTIYF | . | TRBJ1-3 | TRBV7-2 | few